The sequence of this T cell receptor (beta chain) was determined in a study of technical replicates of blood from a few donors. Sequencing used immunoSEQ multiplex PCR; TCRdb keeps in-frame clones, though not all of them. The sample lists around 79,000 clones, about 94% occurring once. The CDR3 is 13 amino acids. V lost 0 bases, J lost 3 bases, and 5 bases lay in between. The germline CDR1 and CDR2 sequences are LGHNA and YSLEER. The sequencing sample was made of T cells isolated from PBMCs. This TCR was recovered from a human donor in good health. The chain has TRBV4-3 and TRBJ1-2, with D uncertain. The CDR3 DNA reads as TGCGCCAGCAGCCAAGACCCCTACTATGGCTACACCTTC. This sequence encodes CASSQDPYYGYTF.